Following are 28 T cell receptor beta chains from one sample sequenced in a study of control samples from healthy donors and cancer patients. Measured with immunoSEQ multiplex PCR; TCRdb has only the in-frame clones, and not every one. The sample contains almost 85,000 clones, approximately 82% of which appear only once. The sample consisted of PBMCs. The receptor source for this set is a man between 60 and 70 years old with head and neck cancer.

The chain links TRBV3-1 (or the pseudogene TRBV3-2) to TRBJ2-1; D gene ambiguous. The CDR3 runs 15 residues. In germline, CDR1 is LGHDT, CDR2 YNNKEL (reference sequence). V lost 0 bases to trimming and J lost 0 bases, with 6 bases between them. CDR3 nucleotide sequence: TGTGCCAGCAGCCAAGAATTGGACTCCTACAATGAGCAGTTCTTC. It specifies CASSQELDSYNEQFF.

The genes are TRBV28 and TRBJ2-3; D is unclear. V lost 8 bases and J lost 4, with 10 bases in between. This CDR3 has 12 residues. Germline V gives CDR1 MDHEN, CDR2 SYDVKM. CDR3 DNA sequence: TGTGCCAGCTTCGGCCTCTCAGATACGCAGTATTTT. This codes for CASFGLSDTQYF.

This chain joins TRBV2 and TRBJ2-3, with TRBD2 identical over 12 bases. CDR3 length: 16 amino acids. Germline CDR1 and CDR2: SNHLY and FYNNEI. The ends lost 6 bases at V and 6 bases at J; junction bases unmatched: 10. CDR3 coding DNA: TGTGCCAGCAGCGCCTGGCTAGCGGGAGGGGGGGATACGCAGTATTTT. It codes for CASSAWLAGGGDTQYF.

This chain links TRBV12-3 or TRBV12-4 with TRBJ2-1; D remains unclear. V was shortened by 6 bases and J by 9 bases, with 12 bases between the two germline ends. This CDR3 has 12 amino acids. As DNA, the CDR3 is TGTGCCAGCAGCCCCGAGGTCAGTGAGCAGTTCTTC. Protein: CASSPEVSEQFF.

The chain joins TRBV3-1 (or the pseudogene TRBV3-2) to TRBJ2-1; D possibly matches TRBD1 or TRBD2 (5 bases each). The CDR3 has 14 residues. The V gene lost 1 base and the J gene lost 10 bases, with 14 bases spanning the gap. Germline lookup yields CDR1 LGHDT and CDR2 YNNKEL (reference sequence). The CDR3 is CASSQGDRPSEQFF. In DNA form, the CDR3 reads TGTGCCAGCAGCCAAGGGGACCGACCGAGCGAGCAGTTCTTC.

The rearrangement links TRBV10-3 to TRBJ2-3; the D is unclear. The CDR3 consists of 14 residues. Trimming took off 6 bases at V and 1 base at J, with 11 bases between the two ends. CDR1 is ENHRY, CDR2 SYGVKD, per germline. Here the CDR3 DNA reads TGTGCCATCAGATGGGGAACCGGCACAGATACGCAGTATTTT. Protein product: CAIRWGTGTDTQYF.

In its sample, this clone was seen once. The J gene is TRBJ2-2, the V gene TRBV30, with D possibly called TRBD1 or TRBD2 (8 bases each). Germline V gives CDR1 GTSNPN, CDR2 SVGIG (reference sequence). V was trimmed by 8 bases and J by 5 bases, leaving 18 bases between them. This CDR3 region has 14 residues. The CDR3 bases are TGTGCCAGAACAGGGGGACTAGAAACCGGGGAGCTGTTTTTT. Translation: CARTGGLETGELFF.

This clone came up once. J is TRBJ1-2 and V is TRBV10-3; 10 bases line up with TRBD1. Germline trimming cut 10 bases from V and 2 bases from J; bases unmatched to any gene: 4. CDR1 ENHRY and CDR2 SYGVKD come from the germline V gene. This CDR3 has 13 residues. Here the CDR3 reads CASGTGENYGYTF. The CDR3 nucleotides read TGTGCCAGCGGGACAGGGGAGAACTATGGCTACACCTTC.

The chain couples TRBV19 to TRBJ2-1; TRBD2 matches 10 bases. CDR3 length: 15 residues. Unmatched junction bases numbered 6, after V lost 4 bases and J lost 6 bases. Germline CDR1 reads LNHDA; CDR2 reads SQIVND (reference sequence). For the CDR3, the DNA is TGTGCCAGTAGTAAAAGCGGGAGGGCCTCCAATGAGCAGTTCTTC. Protein: CASSKSGRASNEQFF.

The chain has TRBV9 and TRBJ2-5; 9 bases line up with TRBD2. The V gene end was trimmed by 0 bases and the J gene end by 1 base; junction bases not matched to a gene: 4. This CDR3 spans 16 amino acids. CDR1 is SGDLS and CDR2 is YYNGEE in the germline V gene. As DNA, the CDR3 is TGTGCCAGCAGCGTAGGTACTAGCGGGCTCCAAGAGACCCAGTACTTC. It encodes CASSVGTSGLQETQYF.

V and J are TRBV28 and TRBJ1-6; tentatively, D is TRBD1 (5 bases). Germline CDR1 reads MDHEN; CDR2 reads SYDVKM. This CDR3 is 13 amino acids long. Trimming shortened V by 3 bases and J by 10 bases, and 10 bases separated the two germline ends. Here the CDR3 DNA reads TGTGCCAGCAGTTTTTTAGGGGACTCACCCCTCCACTTT. Encoded protein: CASSFLGDSPLHF.

V gene TRBV6-1 combines with J gene TRBJ1-5; maybe TRBD1 (6 bases). Germline CDR1 reads MNHNS; CDR2 reads SASEGT. This CDR3 region has 15 residues. V was clipped by 1 base and J by 2 bases, with 9 bases between them. CDR3 nucleotides: TGTGCCAGCAGTGAAGTAAGGGGGGGCAATCAGCCCCAGCATTTT. It encodes CASSEVRGGNQPQHF.

Comments on this clone: In the same sample, other DNA sequences code for this CDR3. The V gene is TRBV19, the J gene TRBJ2-3; D uncertain. This CDR3 is 11 amino acids long. Trimming removed 3 bases from V and 6 bases from J, with 4 bases in between. The germline CDR1 and CDR2 sequences are LNHDA and SQIVND (reference sequence). This chain's CDR3 is CASSIRDTQYF. CDR3 nucleotide sequence: TGTGCCAGTAGTATCCGGGATACGCAGTATTTT.

The chain joins TRBV28 to TRBJ2-1, with D perhaps TRBD1 (6 bases). CDR3 size: 12 residues. CDR1 and CDR2 from the germline V gene are MDHEN and SYDVKM. Trimming left V 5 bases short and J 10 bases short, with 12 bases between. As DNA, the CDR3 is TGTGCCAGCAGTACACAGGGAAGGGAGCAGTTCTTC. Residues: CASSTQGREQFF.

The J gene is TRBJ1-3, the V gene TRBV9, with D tentatively TRBD1 (5 bases). The CDR3 is made up of 16 amino acids. V lost 4 bases and J lost 0, with 14 bases in between. Germline V gives CDR1 SGDLS, CDR2 YYNGEE. The CDR3 DNA reads TGTGCCAGCAGCTCCCGAGGGGACCTCTCTGGAAACACCATATATTTT. It translates to CASSSRGDLSGNTIYF.

This clone was seen more than once but under ten times. The CDR3 loop reads CASSGTGNEKLFF. Written as DNA, the CDR3 is TGTGCCAGCAGTGGCACAGGTAATGAAAAACTGTTTTTT. The chain links TRBV7-9 to TRBJ1-4; D is possibly TRBD1 (5 bases). The CDR3 has 13 amino acids. Trimming shortened V by 6 bases and J by 4 bases, and 9 bases separated the two germline ends. Germline V gene data show CDR1 as SEHNR and CDR2 as FQNEAQ (reference sequence).

This rearrangement joins TRBV11-2 to TRBJ2-1; 7 bases are shared with TRBD2. In germline, CDR1 is SGHAT, CDR2 FQNNGV. With 1 base clipped from V and 0 bases from J, the junction kept 6 bases outside the gene matches. The CDR3 consists of 17 residues. The CDR3 sequence: CASSLGGLADSYNEQFF. DNA of the CDR3: TGTGCCAGCAGCTTAGGTGGCCTAGCGGACTCCTACAATGAGCAGTTCTTC. Variable domain in full (rest from reference TRBV11-2 and TRBJ2-1): EAGVAQSPRYKIIEKRQSVAFWCNPISGHATLYWYQQILGQGPKLLIQFQNNGVVDDSQLPKDRFSAERLKGVDSTLKIQPAKLEDSAVYLCASSLGGLADSYNEQFFGPGTRLTVL.

The genes are TRBV10-3 and TRBJ2-7; D ambiguous. V lost 6 bases and J 3 bases, leaving 6 bases between the germline ends. The CDR3 is 11 amino acids. Germline V lookup: CDR1 ENHRY, CDR2 SYGVKD. The chain's CDR3 is CAISSGYEQYF. As DNA, the CDR3 is TGTGCCATCAGCTCGGGCTACGAGCAGTACTTC.

The chain uses TRBV13 and TRBJ1-4; D is perhaps TRBD1 (6 bases). The length of the CDR3 is 18 residues. Per germline, CDR1 PRHDT and CDR2 FYEKMQ (reference sequence). Trimming took 0 bases from V and 0 from J, leaving 14 bases between them. As DNA, the CDR3 is TGTGCCAGCAGCTTAGGCCCCGGGACATTCCCAACTAATGAAAAACTGTTTTTT. Its protein product is CASSLGPGTFPTNEKLFF.

The chain links TRBV28 to TRBJ1-5; D possibly corresponds to TRBD1 (5 bases). The V gene lost 5 bases and the J gene lost 3 bases, with 11 bases spanning the gap. Per the germline V gene, CDR1 is MDHEN and CDR2 is SYDVKM. The CDR3 covers 14 residues. The CDR3 DNA sequence: TGTGCCAGCAGTGGGGGGAGGGCCAATCAGCCCCAGCATTTT. It translates to CASSGGRANQPQHF.

This chain uses TRBV2 with TRBJ1-6; tentative D call: TRBD1 (5 bases). V shed 6 bases and J shed 13 bases, with 16 bases lying between them. The CDR3 loop spans 13 amino acids. Per germline, CDR1 SNHLY and CDR2 FYNNEI. The CDR3 DNA is TGTGCCAGCAGGGGGGATTATGGGGTGCCCCTCCACTTT. This translates into CASRGDYGVPLHF.

The chain is built from TRBV18 and TRBJ2-7; 10 bases match TRBD1. Germline V CDR1 and CDR2: KGHSH, LQKENI. This CDR3 has 16 amino acids. Trimming removed 6 bases from V and 0 bases from J; junction bases left unmatched: 8. CDR3: CASSPGQGGGSYEQYF. In DNA, the CDR3 is TGTGCCAGCTCTCCCGGACAGGGGGGAGGCTCCTACGAGCAGTACTTC.

This chain connects TRBV6-4 to TRBJ2-3, with D unresolved. V was trimmed by 2 bases and J by 1 base, leaving 7 bases between them. The CDR3 is made up of 14 amino acids. Per germline, CDR1 MRHNA and CDR2 SNTAGT. Here the CDR3 DNA reads TGTGCCAGCAGTGACGGTCACCGCACAGATACGCAGTATTTT. It translates to CASSDGHRTDTQYF.

In this sample, this clone turned up a few times. This rearrangement joins TRBV2 to TRBJ2-2; 9 bases map to TRBD1. The CDR3 runs to 15 residues. Germline CDR1 is SNHLY and CDR2 is FYNNEI. V was clipped by 6 bases and J by 1 base; unmatched bases: 3. Here the CDR3 reads CASRTGQGNTGELFF. CDR3 nucleotides: TGTGCCAGCAGGACGGGACAGGGGAACACCGGGGAGCTGTTTTTT. Filled out from reference TRBV2 and TRBJ2-2, the complete variable domain reads EPEVTQTPSHQVTQMGQEVILRCVPISNHLYFYWYRQILGQKVEFLVSFYNNEISEKSEIFDDQFSVERPDGSNFTLKIRSTKLEDSAMYFCASRTGQGNTGELFFGEGSRLTVL.

The chain employs TRBV15 and TRBJ2-1; maybe TRBD1 (5 bases). Looked up from germline, CDR1 is LNHNV and CDR2 is YYDKDF (reference sequence). V gave up 0 bases and J gave up 0 bases, with 15 bases separating them. CDR3 length: 18 amino acids. The CDR3, as DNA: TGTGCCACCAGCAGAGATCTTTGGGGCGCCCACTCCTACAATGAGCAGTTCTTC. It encodes CATSRDLWGAHSYNEQFF.

The V and J genes are TRBV18 and TRBJ2-3; D could derive from TRBD1 or TRBD2 (5 bases each). This CDR3 is 14 amino acids long. Germline V CDR1 and CDR2: KGHSH, LQKENI. Trimming took 4 bases from V and 2 from J, leaving 10 bases between them. Written as DNA, the CDR3 is TGTGCCAGCTCACTGGGGACCTACACAGATACGCAGTATTTT. Translation gives CASSLGTYTDTQYF.

This chain uses TRBV29-1 with TRBJ1-2; 7 bases are a match to TRBD1. Per germline, CDR1 SQVTM and CDR2 ANQGSEA. The CDR3 is 12 residues long. Losses at the gene ends were 6 bases for V and 13 bases for J; bases not matched to a gene: 14. CDR3 nucleotides: TGCAGCGTACAGACAGGGTATGATTTTTGCACCTTC. This sequence encodes CSVQTGYDFCTF. The variable domain in full, with the rest retrieved from reference TRBV29-1 and TRBJ1-2, is SAVISQKPSRDICQRGTSLTIQCQVDSQVTMMFWYRQQPGQSLTLIATANQGSEATYESGFVIDKFPISRPNLTFSTLTVSNMSPEDSSIYLCSVQTGYDFCTFGSGTRLTVV.

This chain links TRBV7-6 with TRBJ1-2, with D perhaps matching TRBD1 (6 bases). V was shortened by 1 base and J by 1 base, with 10 bases between the two germline ends. The CDR3 has 15 amino acids. Germline V gives CDR1 SGHVS, CDR2 FNYEAQ. CDR3 DNA: TGTGCCAGCAGCTTAGATACAGGGTTTAACTATGGCTACACCTTC. Its translation: CASSLDTGFNYGYTF.